This T cell receptor (beta chain) was profiled in a study of blood T cell repertoires in COVID-19. Study as a whole: T cells, B-cell-depleted T cells, or PBMCs supplied cDNA or gDNA.

This CDR3 has 13 residues. Per the germline V gene, CDR1 is MGHRA and CDR2 is YSYEKL. Trimming pared 6 bases from V and 2 bases from J, leaving 7 bases between. Here immunoSEQ multiplex PCR was the method, and the copy in TCRdb shows in-frame clones only, minus some. Of some 670,000 clones listed, 80% to 90% are singletons. The rearrangement joins TRBV4-1 to TRBJ2-2, with D perhaps matching TRBD1 (6 bases). The clonotype comes from a woman aged 18-29 years with acute or convalescent COVID-19. The specimen sequenced was peripheral blood. The CDR3 region is CASSGGNTGELFF. The CDR3 DNA sequence: TGCGCCAGCAGTGGGGGCAACACCGGGGAGCTGTTTTTT.